This T cell receptor beta chain is from a study of blood T cells in healthy people across ages. General observations from the study: Among long-lived donors, naive CD4+ cells were more numerous and diversity higher than in aged donors.

A few counts support this clonotype. Its antigen is unidentified. A second PCR, run for about 7 to 11 cycles, used a sample-barcoded 5' primer plus a J-beta primer mix. TCRdb re-derived calls from the 5' RACE reads in MiXCR, one entry per CDR3 protein. The sample contains some 700,000 distinct CDR3 sequences, approximately 39% of which appear only once. Trimming pared 1 base from V and 1 base from J, leaving 10 bases between. CDR3 length: 15 amino acids. Material for sequencing was blood. The chain links TRBV12-3 or TRBV12-4 to TRBJ2-5, with D maybe TRBD2 (5 bases). The sequence derives from an older woman in good health. DNA for the CDR3: TGTGCCAGCAGTTTAGGATTCGGGATCCAAGAGACCCAGTACTTC. Its translation: CASSLGFGIQETQYF.